This entry lists 17 T cell receptor beta chains sequenced from one sample in a study of Tregs in tolerant kidney transplant recipients. Profiling relied on immunoSEQ multiplex PCR, and the TCRdb table lists in-frame clones only, not all of them. This table has around 64,000 clones, around 87% appearing once. Related graft donors supplied nonmyeloablative bone marrow transplants, and mixed chimerism was transient. Sample: CD4+ T cells from blood (PBMCs), taken 6 months after the transplant. The receptor source for this set is a human patient who received a combined kidney and bone marrow transplant. A share of the T cells may be of graft donor origin.

V gene TRBV18 combines with J gene TRBJ2-3; TRBD2 matches 11 bases. Unmatched junction bases numbered 4, after V lost 1 base and J lost 4 bases. This CDR3 has 16 amino acids. Germline V gives CDR1 KGHSH, CDR2 LQKENI. The CDR3 DNA reads as TGTGCCAGCTCACCACTAGCGGGGGGGCCATCAGATACGCAGTATTTT. This encodes CASSPLAGGPSDTQYF.

V is TRBV7-9 and J is TRBJ1-1; D ambiguous. Germline V CDR1 and CDR2: SEHNR, FQNEAQ (reference sequence). This CDR3 has 14 residues. Between the trimmed V and J ends, which lost 5 bases and 4 bases, there was a span of 14 bases. The CDR3 nucleotides are TGTGCCAGCAGCCCGAGAGGCAGTTCCACTGAAGCTTTCTTT. Its translation is CASSPRGSSTEAFF.

This chain uses TRBV7-9 with TRBJ2-5; TRBD1 matches at 8 bases. Per the germline V gene, CDR1 is SEHNR and CDR2 is FQNEAQ (reference sequence). With V trimmed by 1 base and J by 4 bases, 8 bases remained unmatched. The CDR3 loop spans 16 amino acids. The CDR3 loop reads CASSLVGQEGAETQYF. As DNA, the CDR3 is TGTGCCAGCAGCTTAGTGGGACAGGAAGGGGCAGAGACCCAGTACTTC.

The J gene is TRBJ1-2, the V gene TRBV5-8, with 8 bases that match TRBD1. The CDR3 sequence is 13 residues long. Germline V gene data show CDR1 as SGHTS and CDR2 as YDEGEE. V gave up 5 bases and J gave up 4 bases; unmatched junction bases: 4. DNA of the CDR3: TGTGCCAGCAGACGGACAGGGACCTATGGCTACACCTTC. This sequence encodes CASRRTGTYGYTF.

V and J are TRBV2 and TRBJ2-6; D unresolved. Germline CDR1 reads SNHLY; CDR2 reads FYNNEI. V gave up 10 bases and J gave up 3 bases, with 16 bases separating them. CDR3 length: 15 amino acids. CDR3 in DNA: TGTGCCACGAACTCGTTTCAGGATGGGGCCAACGTCCTGACTTTC. As protein: CATNSFQDGANVLTF.

The chain is built from TRBV7-2 and TRBJ2-1; weak D call: TRBD1 (6 bases). V lost 2 bases to trimming and J lost 4 bases, with 12 bases between them. CDR1 and CDR2 from the germline V gene are SGHTA and FQGNSA. The CDR3 is 15 amino acids. This chain's CDR3 is CASSLQGPQYNEQFF. The CDR3 coding sequence is TGTGCCAGCAGCTTACAGGGGCCCCAATACAATGAGCAGTTCTTC.

The chain couples TRBV5-6 to TRBJ2-1; 7 bases fit TRBD2. This CDR3 has 14 amino acids. Germline V lookup: CDR1 SGHDT, CDR2 YYEEEE. With 3 bases clipped from V and 7 bases from J, the junction kept 7 bases outside the gene matches. CDR3 region: CASSYMGGGNEQFF. The CDR3 DNA sequence: TGTGCCAGCAGCTACATGGGGGGAGGGAATGAGCAGTTCTTC.

The gene calls are TRBV11-3 and TRBJ2-5; 9 positions match TRBD2. Germline CDR1 reads SGHNT; CDR2 reads YENEEA. The length of the CDR3 is 15 residues. Trimming removed 5 bases from V and 5 bases from J; junction bases left unmatched: 9. This CDR3 reads CASSPLAGAWETQYF. CDR3 nucleotide sequence: TGTGCCAGCAGCCCCTTAGCGGGAGCCTGGGAGACCCAGTACTTC.

This chain uses TRBV6-6 with TRBJ2-3; TRBD2 aligns across 9 bases. V shed 6 bases, J shed 2 bases, and the junction held 6 bases outside the gene matches. The CDR3 length is 15 residues. The germline V gene has CDR1 MNHNY and CDR2 SVGAGI (reference sequence). CDR3 loop: CASRRLADNTDTQYF. As DNA, the CDR3 is TGTGCCAGCAGGCGACTAGCGGACAACACAGATACGCAGTATTTT.

The genes are TRBV9 and TRBJ2-2; perhaps TRBD2 as D (5 bases). This CDR3 has 14 amino acids. Trimming stripped 2 bases from V and 2 bases from J, with 7 bases between. Germline loops: CDR1 SGDLS, CDR2 YYNGEE. The CDR3 nucleotides read TGTGCCAGCAGCGTCTGGACTAACACCGGGGAGCTGTTTTTT. It translates to CASSVWTNTGELFF.

The chain has TRBV28 and TRBJ2-7, with D tentatively TRBD2 (6 bases). The V end was cut by 6 bases, the J end by 4 bases, with 13 bases between. The germline gives CDR1 MDHEN, CDR2 SYDVKM. This CDR3 region has 13 residues. The chain's CDR3 is CASRIGGLYEQYF. In DNA, the CDR3 is TGTGCCAGCAGAATAGGAGGGTTGTACGAGCAGTACTTC.

The J gene is TRBJ2-7, the V gene TRBV9, with 7 bases aligning to TRBD1. V trimming: 3 bases; J trimming: 2 bases; junction bases outside the gene matches: 5. In germline, CDR1 is SGDLS, CDR2 YYNGEE. The CDR3 has 14 residues. The CDR3 reads CASSADRRTYEQYF. Written as DNA, the CDR3 is TGTGCCAGCAGCGCGGACAGGAGAACCTACGAGCAGTACTTC.

This clone is a singleton in its sample. The chain uses TRBV7-8 and TRBJ2-2, with 8 bases that match TRBD2. Germline CDR1 and CDR2: SGHVS and FQNEAQ. The V gene end was trimmed by 1 base and the J gene end by 2 bases; junction bases not matched to a gene: 6. The CDR3 contains 17 residues. The CDR3 loop reads CASSLDWRGANTGELFF. The CDR3 DNA follows: TGTGCCAGCAGCTTAGACTGGCGGGGGGCCAACACCGGGGAGCTGTTTTTT.

The CDR3 coding sequence is TGTGCCAGTAGTATGGGATCGACAGGCTACACCGGGGAGCTGTTTTTT. It is translated as CASSMGSTGYTGELFF. The chain has TRBV19 and TRBJ2-2, with D tentatively TRBD1 (6 bases). CDR1 and CDR2 (germline): LNHDA, SQIVND (reference sequence). Deletions cut 3 bases from V and 3 bases from J, with 14 bases between. This CDR3 is 16 amino acids long.

The chain has TRBV30 and TRBJ2-5; 10 bases map to TRBD2. The V segment lost 2 bases and the J segment 4 bases; nucleotides outside the gene matches: 1. This CDR3 comprises 13 residues. Germline CDR1 GTSNPN, CDR2 SVGIG (reference sequence). CDR3 region: CAWSKRGGETQYF. The CDR3 coding sequence is TGTGCCTGGAGTAAGCGGGGGGGAGAGACCCAGTACTTC.

The chain couples TRBV4-1 to TRBJ1-5; D is uncertain. This CDR3 region has 17 residues. Trimming shortened V by 3 bases and J by 1 base, and 16 bases separated the two germline ends. Germline V gene lookup returns CDR1 MGHRA and CDR2 YSYEKL. The CDR3 loop is CASSHPRTPGSNQPQHF. Written as DNA, the CDR3 is TGCGCCAGCAGCCATCCTCGGACTCCTGGGAGCAATCAGCCCCAGCATTTT.

The V gene is TRBV27, the J gene TRBJ2-2, with D perhaps TRBD2 (6 bases). This CDR3 has 17 amino acids. The ends were cut back, 1 base at V and 2 bases at J, with 14 bases in the middle. CDR1 is MNHEY and CDR2 is SMNVEV in the germline V gene (reference sequence). CDR3 amino acids: CASSLYGGVGNTGELFF. In DNA, the CDR3 is TGTGCCAGCAGTTTATACGGGGGAGTGGGAAACACCGGGGAGCTGTTTTTT.